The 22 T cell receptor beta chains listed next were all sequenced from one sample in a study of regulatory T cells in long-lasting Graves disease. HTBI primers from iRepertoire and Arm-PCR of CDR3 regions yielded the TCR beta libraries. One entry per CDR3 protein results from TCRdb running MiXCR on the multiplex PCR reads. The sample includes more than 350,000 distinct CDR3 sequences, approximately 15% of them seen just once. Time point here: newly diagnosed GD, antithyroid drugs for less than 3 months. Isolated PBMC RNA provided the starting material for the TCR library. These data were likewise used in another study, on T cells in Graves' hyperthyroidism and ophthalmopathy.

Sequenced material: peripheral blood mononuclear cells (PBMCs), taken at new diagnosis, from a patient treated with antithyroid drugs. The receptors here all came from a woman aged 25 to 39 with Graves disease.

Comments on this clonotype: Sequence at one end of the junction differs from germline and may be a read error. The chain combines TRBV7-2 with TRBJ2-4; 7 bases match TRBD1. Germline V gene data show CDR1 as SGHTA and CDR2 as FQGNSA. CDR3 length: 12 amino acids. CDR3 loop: CASSSGQLGMGF. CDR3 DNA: TGTGCCAGCAGCTCGGGACAGTTGGGGATGGGGTTC.

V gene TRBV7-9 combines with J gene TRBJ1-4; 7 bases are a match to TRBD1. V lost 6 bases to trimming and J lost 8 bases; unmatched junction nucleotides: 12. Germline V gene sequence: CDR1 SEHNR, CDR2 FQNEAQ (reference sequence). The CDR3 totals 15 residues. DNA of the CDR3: TGTGCCAGCAGAGTGACAGGGAGCGGATCGGAAAAACTGTTTTTT. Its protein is CASRVTGSGSEKLFF.

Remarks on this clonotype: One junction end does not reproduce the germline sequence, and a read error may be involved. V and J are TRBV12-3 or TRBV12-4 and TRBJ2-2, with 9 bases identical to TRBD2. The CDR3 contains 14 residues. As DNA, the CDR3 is TGTGCCAGCACCGTAGCGGGAGCAAAGGGGGGGCTGTTTTTT. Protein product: CASTVAGAKGGLFF.

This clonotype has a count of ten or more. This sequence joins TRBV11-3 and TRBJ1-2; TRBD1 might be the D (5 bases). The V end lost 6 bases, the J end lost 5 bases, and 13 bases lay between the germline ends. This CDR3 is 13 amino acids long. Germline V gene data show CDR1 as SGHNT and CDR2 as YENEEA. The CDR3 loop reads CASSYRDSYGYTF. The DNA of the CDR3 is TGTGCCAGCAGTTACCGAGACAGTTATGGCTACACCTTC.

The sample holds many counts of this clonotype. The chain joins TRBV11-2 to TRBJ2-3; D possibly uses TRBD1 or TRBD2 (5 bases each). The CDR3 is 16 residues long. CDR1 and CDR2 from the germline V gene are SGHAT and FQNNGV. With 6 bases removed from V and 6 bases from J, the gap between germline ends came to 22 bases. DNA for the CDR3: TGTGCCAGCAGAGGGTTCCCCCGGGGCAGACCCGATACGCAGTATTTT. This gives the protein CASRGFPRGRPDTQYF.

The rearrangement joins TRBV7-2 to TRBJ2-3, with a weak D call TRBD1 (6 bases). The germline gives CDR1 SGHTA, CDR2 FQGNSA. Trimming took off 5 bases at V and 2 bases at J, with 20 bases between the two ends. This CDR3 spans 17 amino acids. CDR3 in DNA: TGTGCCAGCAGCCCTAATGGACAGACAATTCTCACAGATACGCAGTATTTT. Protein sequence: CASSPNGQTILTDTQYF.

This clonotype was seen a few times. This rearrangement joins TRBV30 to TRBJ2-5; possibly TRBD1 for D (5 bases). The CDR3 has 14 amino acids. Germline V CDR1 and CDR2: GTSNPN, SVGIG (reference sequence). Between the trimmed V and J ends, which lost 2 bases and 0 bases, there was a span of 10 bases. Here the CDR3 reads CAWSRGGDQETQYF. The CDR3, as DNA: TGTGCCTGGAGTAGGGGCGGAGACCAAGAGACCCAGTACTTC.

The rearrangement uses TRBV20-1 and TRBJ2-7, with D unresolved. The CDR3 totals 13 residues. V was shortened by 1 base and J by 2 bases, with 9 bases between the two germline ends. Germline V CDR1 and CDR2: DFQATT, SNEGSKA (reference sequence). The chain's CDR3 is CSARVGGAYEQYF. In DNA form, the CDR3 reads TGCAGTGCTAGAGTGGGCGGAGCCTACGAGCAGTACTTC.

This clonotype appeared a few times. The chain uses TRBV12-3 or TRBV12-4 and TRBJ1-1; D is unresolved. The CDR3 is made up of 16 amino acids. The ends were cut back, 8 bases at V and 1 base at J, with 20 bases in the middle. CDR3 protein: CASSPRGSIGNTEAFF. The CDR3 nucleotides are TGTGCCAGCTCCCCCCGTGGCAGTATCGGGAACACTGAAGCTTTCTTT.

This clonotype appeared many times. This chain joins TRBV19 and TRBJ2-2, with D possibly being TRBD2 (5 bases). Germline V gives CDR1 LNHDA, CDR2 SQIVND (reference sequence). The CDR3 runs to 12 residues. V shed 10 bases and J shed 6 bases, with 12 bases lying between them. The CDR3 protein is CATPDGAGELFF. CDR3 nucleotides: TGTGCCACCCCGGACGGGGCCGGGGAGCTGTTTTTT.

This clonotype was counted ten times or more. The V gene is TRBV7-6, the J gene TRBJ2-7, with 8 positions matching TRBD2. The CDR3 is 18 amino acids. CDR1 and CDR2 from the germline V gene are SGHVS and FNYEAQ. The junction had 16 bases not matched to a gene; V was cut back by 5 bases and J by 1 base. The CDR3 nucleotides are TGTGCCAGCAGCCGGACTCCCCGGGGGGGCGGGGCTTCCTACGAGCAGTACTTC. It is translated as CASSRTPRGGGASYEQYF.

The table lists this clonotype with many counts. The CDR3 sequence is CASSTGLAGEGTDTQYF. CDR3 DNA sequence: TGTGCCAGCAGCACTGGACTAGCGGGAGAAGGGACAGATACGCAGTATTTT. The rearrangement uses TRBV11-3 and TRBJ2-3, with 13 bases lining up with TRBD2. Per the germline V gene, CDR1 is SGHNT and CDR2 is YENEEA. CDR3 length: 17 residues. The V gene end was trimmed by 5 bases and the J gene end by 3 bases; junction bases not matched to a gene: 8.

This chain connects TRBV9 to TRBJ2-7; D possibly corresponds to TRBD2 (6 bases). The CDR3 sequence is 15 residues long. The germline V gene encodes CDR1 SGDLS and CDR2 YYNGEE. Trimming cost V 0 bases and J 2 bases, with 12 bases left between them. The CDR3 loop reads CASSVGGGTAYEQYF. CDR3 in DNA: TGTGCCAGCAGCGTAGGTGGCGGGACCGCCTACGAGCAGTACTTC.

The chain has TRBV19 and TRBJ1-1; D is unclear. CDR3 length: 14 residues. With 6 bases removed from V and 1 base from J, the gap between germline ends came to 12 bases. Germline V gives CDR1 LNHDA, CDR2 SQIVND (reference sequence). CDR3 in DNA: TGTGCCAGTAGGATCGGGCGGCAGAACACTGAAGCTTTCTTT. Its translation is CASRIGRQNTEAFF. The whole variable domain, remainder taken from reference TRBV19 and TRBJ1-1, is DGGITQSPKYLFRKEGQNVTLSCEQNLNHDAMYWYRQDPGQGLRLIYYSQIVNDFQKGDIAEGYSVSREKKESFPLTVTSAQKNPTAFYLCASRIGRQNTEAFFGQGTRLTVV.

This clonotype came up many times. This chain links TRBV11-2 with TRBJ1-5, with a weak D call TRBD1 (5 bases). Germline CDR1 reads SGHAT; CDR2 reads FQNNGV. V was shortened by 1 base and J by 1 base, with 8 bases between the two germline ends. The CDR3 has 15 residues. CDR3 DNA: TGTGCCAGCAGCTTAGGACAGTGGAGCAATCAGCCCCAGCATTTT. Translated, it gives CASSLGQWSNQPQHF. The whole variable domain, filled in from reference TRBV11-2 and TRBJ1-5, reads EAGVAQSPRYKIIEKRQSVAFWCNPISGHATLYWYQQILGQGPKLLIQFQNNGVVDDSQLPKDRFSAERLKGVDSTLKIQPAKLEDSAVYLCASSLGQWSNQPQHFGDGTRLSIL.

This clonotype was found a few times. The CDR3, as DNA: TGTGCCAGTAGTACAATTAACACTGAAGCTTTCTTT. Translating gives CASSTINTEAFF. V usage is TRBV19 and J usage is TRBJ1-1; no reliable D call. The germline V and J ends were trimmed by 4 bases and 2 bases, with 5 bases remaining between them. This CDR3 has 12 amino acids. Germline CDR1 and CDR2: LNHDA and SQIVND (reference sequence).

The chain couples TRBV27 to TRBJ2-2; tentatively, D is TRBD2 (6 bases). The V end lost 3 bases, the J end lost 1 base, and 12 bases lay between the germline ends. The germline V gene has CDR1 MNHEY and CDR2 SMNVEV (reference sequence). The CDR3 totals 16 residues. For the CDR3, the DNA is TGTGCCAGCAGTTTTGAACTAGCCTTGAACACCGGGGAGCTGTTTTTT. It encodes CASSFELALNTGELFF.

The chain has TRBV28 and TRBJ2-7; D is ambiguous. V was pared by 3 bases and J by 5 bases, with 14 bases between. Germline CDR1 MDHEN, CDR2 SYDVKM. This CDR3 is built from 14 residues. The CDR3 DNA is TGTGCCAGCAGTTTTGTGGGTACGAACGACGAGCAGTACTTC. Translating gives CASSFVGTNDEQYF.

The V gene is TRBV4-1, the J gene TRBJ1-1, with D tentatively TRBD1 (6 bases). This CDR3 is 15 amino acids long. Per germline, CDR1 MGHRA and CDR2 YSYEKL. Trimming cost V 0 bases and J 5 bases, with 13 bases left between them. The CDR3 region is CASSQEGVRGTEAFF. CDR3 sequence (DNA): TGCGCCAGCAGCCAAGAGGGGGTGAGGGGGACTGAAGCTTTCTTT.

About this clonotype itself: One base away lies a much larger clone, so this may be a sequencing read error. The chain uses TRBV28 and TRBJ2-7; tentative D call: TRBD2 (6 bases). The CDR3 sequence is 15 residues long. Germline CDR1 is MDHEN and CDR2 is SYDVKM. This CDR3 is CASSPPGLQAYKQYF. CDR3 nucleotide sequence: TGTGCCAGCAGTCCGCCGGGACTTCAGGCCTACAAGCAGTACTTC.

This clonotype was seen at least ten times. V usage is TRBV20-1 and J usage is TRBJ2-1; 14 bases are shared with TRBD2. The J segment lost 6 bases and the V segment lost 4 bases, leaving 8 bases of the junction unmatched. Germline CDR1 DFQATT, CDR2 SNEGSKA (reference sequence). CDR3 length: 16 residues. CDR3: CSATGTSGSLGNEQFF. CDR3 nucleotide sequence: TGCAGTGCTACTGGGACTAGCGGGAGCCTAGGCAATGAGCAGTTCTTC.

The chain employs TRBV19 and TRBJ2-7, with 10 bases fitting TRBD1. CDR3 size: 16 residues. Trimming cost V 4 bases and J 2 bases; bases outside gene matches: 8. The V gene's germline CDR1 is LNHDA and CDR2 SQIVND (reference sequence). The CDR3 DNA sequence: TGTGCCAGTAGTACACGACGGACAGGGGGGGCCTACGAGCAGTACTTC. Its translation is CASSTRRTGGAYEQYF.